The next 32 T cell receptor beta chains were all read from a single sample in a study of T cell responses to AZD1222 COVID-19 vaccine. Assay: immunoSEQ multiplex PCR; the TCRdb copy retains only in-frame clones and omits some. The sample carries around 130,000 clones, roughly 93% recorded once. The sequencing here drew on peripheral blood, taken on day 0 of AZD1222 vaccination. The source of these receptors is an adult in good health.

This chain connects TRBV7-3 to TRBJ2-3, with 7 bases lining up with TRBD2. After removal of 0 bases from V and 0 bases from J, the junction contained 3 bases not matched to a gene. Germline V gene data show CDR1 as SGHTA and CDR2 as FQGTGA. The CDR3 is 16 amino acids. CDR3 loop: CASSLTGLKSTDTQYF. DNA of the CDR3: TGTGCCAGCAGCTTAACGGGACTAAAGAGCACAGATACGCAGTATTTT.

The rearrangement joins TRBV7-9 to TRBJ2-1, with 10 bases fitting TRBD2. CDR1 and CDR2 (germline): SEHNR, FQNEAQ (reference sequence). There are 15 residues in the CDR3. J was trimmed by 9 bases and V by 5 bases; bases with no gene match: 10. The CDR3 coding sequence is TGTGCCAGCAGCCAAAAGGGCGGGACTAGCGTTGAGCAGTTCTTC. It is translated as CASSQKGGTSVEQFF.

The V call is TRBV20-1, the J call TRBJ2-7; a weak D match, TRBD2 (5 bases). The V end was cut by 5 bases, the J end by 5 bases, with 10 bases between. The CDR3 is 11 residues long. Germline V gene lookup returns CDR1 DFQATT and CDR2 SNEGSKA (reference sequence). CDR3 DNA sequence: TGCAGTGCTCCGGGGAAGGACGAGCAGTACTTC. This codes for CSAPGKDEQYF.

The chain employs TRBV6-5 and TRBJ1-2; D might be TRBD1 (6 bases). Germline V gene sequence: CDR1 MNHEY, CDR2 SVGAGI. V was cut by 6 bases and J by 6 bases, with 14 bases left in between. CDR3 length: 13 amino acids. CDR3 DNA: TGTGCCAGCAGGCGGGACATGGTCGATGGCTACACCTTC. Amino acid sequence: CASRRDMVDGYTF.

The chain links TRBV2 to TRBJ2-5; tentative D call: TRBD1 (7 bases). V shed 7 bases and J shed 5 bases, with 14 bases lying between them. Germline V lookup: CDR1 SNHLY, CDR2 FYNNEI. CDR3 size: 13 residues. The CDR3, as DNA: TGTGCCAGCAAGGGGGGACAGTGGGAGACCCAGTACTTC. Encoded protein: CASKGGQWETQYF.

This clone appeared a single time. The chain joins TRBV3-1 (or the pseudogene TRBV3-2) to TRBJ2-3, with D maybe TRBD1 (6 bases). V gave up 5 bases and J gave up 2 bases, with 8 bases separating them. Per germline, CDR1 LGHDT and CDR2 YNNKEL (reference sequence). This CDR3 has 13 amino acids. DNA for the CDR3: TGTGCCAGCAGCGGACAGCTCACAGATACGCAGTATTTT. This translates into CASSGQLTDTQYF.

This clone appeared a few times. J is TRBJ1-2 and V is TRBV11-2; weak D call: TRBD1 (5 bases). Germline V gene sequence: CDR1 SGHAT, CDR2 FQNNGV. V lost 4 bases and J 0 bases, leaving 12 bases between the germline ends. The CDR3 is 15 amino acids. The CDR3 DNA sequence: TGTGCCAGCAGCTCTACGTCAGGGACTAACTATGGCTACACCTTC. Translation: CASSSTSGTNYGYTF.

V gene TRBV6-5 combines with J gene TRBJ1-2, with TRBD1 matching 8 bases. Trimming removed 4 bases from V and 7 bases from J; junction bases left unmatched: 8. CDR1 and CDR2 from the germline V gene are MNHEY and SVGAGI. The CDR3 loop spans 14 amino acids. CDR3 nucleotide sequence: TGTGCCAGCAGTTCCTCGGACAGGGAGGGTGGCTACACCTTC. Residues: CASSSSDREGGYTF.

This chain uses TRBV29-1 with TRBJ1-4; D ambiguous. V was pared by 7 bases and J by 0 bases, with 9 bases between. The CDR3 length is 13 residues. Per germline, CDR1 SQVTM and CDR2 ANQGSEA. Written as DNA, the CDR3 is TGCAGCGGTCGAGATACAACTAATGAAAAACTGTTTTTT. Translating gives CSGRDTTNEKLFF.

CDR3 region: CASSLGGSEQYF. In nucleotides, the CDR3 is TGTGCCAGCAGCTTAGGAGGATCCGAGCAGTACTTC. The chain couples TRBV11-3 to TRBJ2-7; D is uncertain. This CDR3 has 12 residues. Per the germline V gene, CDR1 is SGHNT and CDR2 is YENEEA. Trimming shortened V by 1 base and J by 6 bases, and 7 bases separated the two germline ends. Combining the CDR3 with reference TRBV11-3 and TRBJ2-7 gives the whole variable domain EAGVVQSPRYKIIEKKQPVAFWCNPISGHNTLYWYLQNLGQGPELLIRYENEEAVDDSQLPKDRFSAERLKGVDSTLKIQPAELGDSAVYLCASSLGGSEQYFGPGTRLTVT.

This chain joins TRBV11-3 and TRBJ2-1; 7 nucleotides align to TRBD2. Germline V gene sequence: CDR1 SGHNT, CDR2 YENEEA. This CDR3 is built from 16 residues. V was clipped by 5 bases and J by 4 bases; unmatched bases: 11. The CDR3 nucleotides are TGTGCCAGCAGCCCGGACTTCCTAGCGGTGTACAATGAGCAGTTCTTC. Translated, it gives CASSPDFLAVYNEQFF.

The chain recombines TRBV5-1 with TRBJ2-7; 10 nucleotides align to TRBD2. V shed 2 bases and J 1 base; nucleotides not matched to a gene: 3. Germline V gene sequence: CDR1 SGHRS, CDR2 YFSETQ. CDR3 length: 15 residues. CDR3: CASSFQAGGSYEQYF. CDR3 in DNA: TGCGCCAGCAGCTTTCAAGCGGGAGGGTCCTACGAGCAGTACTTC.

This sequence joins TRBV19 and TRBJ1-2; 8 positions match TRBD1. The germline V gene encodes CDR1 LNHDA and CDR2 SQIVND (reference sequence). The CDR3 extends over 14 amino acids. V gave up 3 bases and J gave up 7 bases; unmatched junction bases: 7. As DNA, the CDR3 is TGTGCCAGTAGTATCCAGGGGGCGAAGGGTGGCTACACCTTC. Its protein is CASSIQGAKGGYTF.

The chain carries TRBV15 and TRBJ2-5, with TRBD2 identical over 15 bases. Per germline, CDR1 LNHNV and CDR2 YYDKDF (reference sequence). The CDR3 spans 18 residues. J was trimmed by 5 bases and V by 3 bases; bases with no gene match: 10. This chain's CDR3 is CATSRDLGLAGGGETQYF. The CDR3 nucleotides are TGTGCCACCAGCAGGGACCTGGGACTAGCGGGAGGTGGGGAGACCCAGTACTTC.

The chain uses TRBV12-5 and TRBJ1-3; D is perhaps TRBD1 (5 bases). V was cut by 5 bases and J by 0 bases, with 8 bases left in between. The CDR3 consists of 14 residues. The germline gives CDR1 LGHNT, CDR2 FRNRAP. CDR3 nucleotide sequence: TGTGCTAGTGGTATAGGACACTCTGGAAACACCATATATTTT. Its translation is CASGIGHSGNTIYF. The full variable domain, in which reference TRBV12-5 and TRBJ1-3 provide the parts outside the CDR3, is DARVTQTPRHKVTEMGQEVTMRCQPILGHNTVFWYRQTMMQGLELLAYFRNRAPLDDSGMPKDRFSAEMPDATLATLKIQPSEPRDSAVYFCASGIGHSGNTIYFGEGSWLTVV.

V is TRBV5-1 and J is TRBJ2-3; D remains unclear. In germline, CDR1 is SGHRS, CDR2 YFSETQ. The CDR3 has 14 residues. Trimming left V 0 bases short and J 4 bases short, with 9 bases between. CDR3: CASSLEPTPDTQYF. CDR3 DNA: TGCGCCAGCAGCTTGGAGCCAACCCCAGATACGCAGTATTTT.

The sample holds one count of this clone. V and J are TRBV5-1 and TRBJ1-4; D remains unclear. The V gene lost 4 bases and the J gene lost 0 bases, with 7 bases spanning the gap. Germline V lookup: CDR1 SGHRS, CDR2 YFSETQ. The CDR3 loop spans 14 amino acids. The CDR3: CASSETATNEKLFF. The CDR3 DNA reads TGCGCCAGCAGCGAAACAGCAACTAATGAAAAACTGTTTTTT.

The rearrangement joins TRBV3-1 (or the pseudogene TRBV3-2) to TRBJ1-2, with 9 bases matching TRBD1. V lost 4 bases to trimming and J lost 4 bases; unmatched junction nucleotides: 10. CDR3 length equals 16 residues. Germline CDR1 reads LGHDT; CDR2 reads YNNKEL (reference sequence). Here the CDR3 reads CASSPLRTGVGYGYTF. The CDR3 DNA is TGTGCCAGCAGCCCCCTCCGGACAGGGGTTGGCTATGGCTACACCTTC.

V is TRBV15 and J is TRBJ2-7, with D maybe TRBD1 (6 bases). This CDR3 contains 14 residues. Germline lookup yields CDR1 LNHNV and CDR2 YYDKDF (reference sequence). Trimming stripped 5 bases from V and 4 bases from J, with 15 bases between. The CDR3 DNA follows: TGTGCCACCAGCCCAGACATGGGGGCTTACGAGCAGTACTTC. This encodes CATSPDMGAYEQYF.

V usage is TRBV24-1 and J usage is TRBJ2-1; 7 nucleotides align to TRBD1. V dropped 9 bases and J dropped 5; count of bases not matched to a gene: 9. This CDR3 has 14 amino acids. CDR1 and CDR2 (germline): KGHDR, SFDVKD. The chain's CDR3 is CATSRAGGNNEQFF. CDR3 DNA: TGTGCCACCTCTCGGGCAGGGGGTAACAATGAGCAGTTCTTC.

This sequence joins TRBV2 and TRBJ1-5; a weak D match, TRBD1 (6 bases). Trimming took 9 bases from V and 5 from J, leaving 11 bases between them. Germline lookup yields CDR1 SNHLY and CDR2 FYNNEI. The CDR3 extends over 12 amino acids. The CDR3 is CASDTGYQPQHF. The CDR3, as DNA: TGTGCCAGTGATACAGGGTATCAGCCCCAGCATTTT.

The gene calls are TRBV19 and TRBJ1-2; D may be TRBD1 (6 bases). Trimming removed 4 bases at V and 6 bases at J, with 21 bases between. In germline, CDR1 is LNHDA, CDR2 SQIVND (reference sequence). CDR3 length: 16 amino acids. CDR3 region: CASSKSGAAGTHGYTF. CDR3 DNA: TGTGCCAGTAGTAAGTCGGGGGCTGCAGGGACCCATGGCTACACCTTC.

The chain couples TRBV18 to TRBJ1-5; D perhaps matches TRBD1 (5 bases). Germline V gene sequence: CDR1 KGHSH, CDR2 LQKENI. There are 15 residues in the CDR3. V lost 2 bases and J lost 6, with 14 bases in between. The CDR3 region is CASSPSLGGGQPQHF. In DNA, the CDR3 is TGTGCCAGCTCACCATCGCTGGGGGGAGGTCAGCCCCAGCATTTT.

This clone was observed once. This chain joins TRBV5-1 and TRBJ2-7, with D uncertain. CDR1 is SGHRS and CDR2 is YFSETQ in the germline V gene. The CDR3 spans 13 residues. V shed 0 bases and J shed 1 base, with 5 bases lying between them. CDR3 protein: CASSLDGSYEQYF. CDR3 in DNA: TGCGCCAGCAGCTTGGACGGTTCCTACGAGCAGTACTTC.

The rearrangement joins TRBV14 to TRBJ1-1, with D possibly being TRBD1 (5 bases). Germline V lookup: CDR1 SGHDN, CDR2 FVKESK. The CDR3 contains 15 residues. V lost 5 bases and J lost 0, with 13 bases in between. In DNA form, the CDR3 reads TGTGCCAGCAGCAGAAGACAGAACATGAACACTGAAGCTTTCTTT. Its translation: CASSRRQNMNTEAFF.

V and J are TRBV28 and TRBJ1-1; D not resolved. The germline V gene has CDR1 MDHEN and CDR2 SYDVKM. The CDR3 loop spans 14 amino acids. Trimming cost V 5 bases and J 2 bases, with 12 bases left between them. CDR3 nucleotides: TGTGCCAGCAGTCCGAGTACCACCAACACTGAAGCTTTCTTT. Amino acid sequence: CASSPSTTNTEAFF.

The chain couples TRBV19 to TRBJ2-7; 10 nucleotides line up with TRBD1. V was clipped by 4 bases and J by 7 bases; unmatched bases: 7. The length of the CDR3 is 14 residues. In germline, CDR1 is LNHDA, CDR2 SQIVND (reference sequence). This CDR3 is CASSKGQGVREQYF. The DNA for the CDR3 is TGTGCCAGTAGTAAAGGACAGGGGGTGAGAGAGCAGTACTTC.

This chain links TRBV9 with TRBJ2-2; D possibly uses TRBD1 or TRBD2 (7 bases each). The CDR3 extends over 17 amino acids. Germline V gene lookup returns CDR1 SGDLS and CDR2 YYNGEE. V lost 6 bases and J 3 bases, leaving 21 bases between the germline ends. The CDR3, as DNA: TGTGCCAGCACCCAGGGGGGCGGGAGTTGGGACACCGGGGAGCTGTTTTTT. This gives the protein CASTQGGGSWDTGELFF.

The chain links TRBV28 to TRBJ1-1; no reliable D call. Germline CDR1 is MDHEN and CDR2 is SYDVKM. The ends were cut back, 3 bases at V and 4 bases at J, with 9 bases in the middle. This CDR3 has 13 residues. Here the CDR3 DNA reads TGTGCCAGCAGTTTGGTGGGGAGCACTGAAGCTTTCTTT. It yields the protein CASSLVGSTEAFF.

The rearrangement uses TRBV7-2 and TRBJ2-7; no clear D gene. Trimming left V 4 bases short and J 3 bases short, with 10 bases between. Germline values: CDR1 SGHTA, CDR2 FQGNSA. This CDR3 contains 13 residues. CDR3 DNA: TGTGCCAGCAGCTCGCCGAACCTCTACGAGCAGTACTTC. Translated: CASSSPNLYEQYF.

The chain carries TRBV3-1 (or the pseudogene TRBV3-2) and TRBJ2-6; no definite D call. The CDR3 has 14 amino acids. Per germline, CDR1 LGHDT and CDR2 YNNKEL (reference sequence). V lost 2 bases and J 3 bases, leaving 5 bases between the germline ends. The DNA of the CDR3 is TGTGCCAGCAGCCAAACCGTTGGGGCCAACGTCCTGACTTTC. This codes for CASSQTVGANVLTF.

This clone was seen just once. DNA for the CDR3: TGTGCCAGCAGCCAAAACAGGGACACTAATGAAAAACTGTTTTTT. Protein product: CASSQNRDTNEKLFF. This chain joins TRBV7-9 and TRBJ1-4; D may be TRBD1 (6 bases). The CDR3 sequence is 15 residues long. Germline loops: CDR1 SEHNR, CDR2 FQNEAQ (reference sequence). V lost 5 bases and J 2 bases, leaving 12 bases between the germline ends.